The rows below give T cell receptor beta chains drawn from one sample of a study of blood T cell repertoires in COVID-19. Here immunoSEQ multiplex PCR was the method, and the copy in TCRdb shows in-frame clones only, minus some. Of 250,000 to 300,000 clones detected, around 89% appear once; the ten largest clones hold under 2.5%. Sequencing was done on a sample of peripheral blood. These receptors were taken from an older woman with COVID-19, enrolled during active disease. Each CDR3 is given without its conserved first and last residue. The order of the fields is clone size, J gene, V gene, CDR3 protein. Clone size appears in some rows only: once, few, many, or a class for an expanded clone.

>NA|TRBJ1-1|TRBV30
AWSVGSLNTEAF
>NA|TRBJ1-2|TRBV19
ASSVQSRGATYGYT
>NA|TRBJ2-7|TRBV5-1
ASSLTGTGGADYEQY
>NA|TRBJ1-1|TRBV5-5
ASSGGTDVFFAF
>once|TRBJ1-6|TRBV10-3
AIRGQGASPLH
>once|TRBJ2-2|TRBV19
ASSLFIADTGELF
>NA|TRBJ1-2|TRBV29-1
SAGTGVSYGYT
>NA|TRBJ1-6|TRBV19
ASSRQGDSPLH
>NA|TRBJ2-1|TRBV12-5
ASGSLPGQGRDEQF
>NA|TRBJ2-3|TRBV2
ASRLTGSNTDTQY
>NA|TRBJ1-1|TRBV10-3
AISATGQIPGTEAF
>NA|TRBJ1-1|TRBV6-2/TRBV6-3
ASSPTGGGTEAF
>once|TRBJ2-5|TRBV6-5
ASRNTYQETQY
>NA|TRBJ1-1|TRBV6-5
ATTIPRGSGTEAF
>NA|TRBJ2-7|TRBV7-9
ASSSGTSGGVSYEQY
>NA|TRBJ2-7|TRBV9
ASSASLTRSGEQY
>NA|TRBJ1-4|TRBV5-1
ASSLAQGVDEKLF
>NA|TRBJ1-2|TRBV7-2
ASSLDPWGQPKNT
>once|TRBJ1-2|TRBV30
AWSTGLGTNYGYT
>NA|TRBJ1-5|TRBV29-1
SVRQGDEPQH
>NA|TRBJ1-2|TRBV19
ASNWGDREDYGYT
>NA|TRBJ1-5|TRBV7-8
ASSLAARDYNQPQH
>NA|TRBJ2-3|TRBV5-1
ASSLDGPGGFTDTQY
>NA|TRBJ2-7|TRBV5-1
ASSLITGGREQY
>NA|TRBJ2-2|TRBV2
ASSARGSGELF
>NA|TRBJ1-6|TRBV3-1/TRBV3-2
ASSWDNGQSPLH
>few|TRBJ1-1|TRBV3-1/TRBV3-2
ASSSTGNTEAF
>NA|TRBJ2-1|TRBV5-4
ASSSGSFSYNEQF
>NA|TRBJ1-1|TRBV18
ASSLSLTEAF
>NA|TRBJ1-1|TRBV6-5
ASSDSLENTEAF
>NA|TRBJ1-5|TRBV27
ASSPGTGIFQPQH
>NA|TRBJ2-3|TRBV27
ASSPGFRVDTQY
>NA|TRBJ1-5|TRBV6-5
ASSYRGLNQPQH
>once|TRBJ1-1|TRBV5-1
ASSLVSVTEAF
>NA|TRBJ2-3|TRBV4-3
ASSQTASPGADTQY
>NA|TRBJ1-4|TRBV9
ASSVTGGAGEKLF
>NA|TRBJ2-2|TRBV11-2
ASGRQTNTGELF
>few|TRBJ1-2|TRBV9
ASSVDPSTNYGYT
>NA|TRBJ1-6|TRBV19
ASSIEVGTVPIRALH
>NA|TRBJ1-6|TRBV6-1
ASSEGQGASPLH
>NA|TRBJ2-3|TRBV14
ASSQIGQGIADTQY
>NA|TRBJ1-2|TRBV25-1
ASRDTGATNYGYT
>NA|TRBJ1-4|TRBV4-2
ASSQVGGDRGNEKLF
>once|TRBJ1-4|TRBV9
ASSPQGVTNEKLF
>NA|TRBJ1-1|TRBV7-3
ASSLGAHTEAF
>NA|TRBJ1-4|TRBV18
ASSPSGQKTNEKLF
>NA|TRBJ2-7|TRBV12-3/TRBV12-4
ASSRDRGEQY